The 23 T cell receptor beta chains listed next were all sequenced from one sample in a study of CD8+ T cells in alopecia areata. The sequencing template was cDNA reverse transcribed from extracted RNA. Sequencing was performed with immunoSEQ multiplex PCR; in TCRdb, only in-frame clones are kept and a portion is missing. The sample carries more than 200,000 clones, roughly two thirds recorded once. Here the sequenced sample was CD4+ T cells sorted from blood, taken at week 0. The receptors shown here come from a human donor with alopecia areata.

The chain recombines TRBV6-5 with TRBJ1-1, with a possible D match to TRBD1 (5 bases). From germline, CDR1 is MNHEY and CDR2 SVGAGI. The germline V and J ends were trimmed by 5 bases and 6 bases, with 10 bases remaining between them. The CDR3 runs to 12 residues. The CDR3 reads CASSEWGAEAFF. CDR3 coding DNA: TGTGCCAGCAGTGAATGGGGGGCTGAAGCTTTCTTT.

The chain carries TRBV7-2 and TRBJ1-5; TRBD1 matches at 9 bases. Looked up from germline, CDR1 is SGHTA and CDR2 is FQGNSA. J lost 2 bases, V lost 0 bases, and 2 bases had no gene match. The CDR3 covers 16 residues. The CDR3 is CASSLATGGGNQPQHF. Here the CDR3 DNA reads TGTGCCAGCAGCTTAGCGACAGGGGGTGGCAATCAGCCCCAGCATTTT.

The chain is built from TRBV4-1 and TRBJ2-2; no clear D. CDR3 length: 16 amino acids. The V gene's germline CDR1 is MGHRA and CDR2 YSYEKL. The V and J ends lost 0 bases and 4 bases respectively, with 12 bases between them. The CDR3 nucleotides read TGCGCCAGCAGCCAAGAGTGGCCCTTCGGCACCGGGGAGCTGTTTTTT. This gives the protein CASSQEWPFGTGELFF.

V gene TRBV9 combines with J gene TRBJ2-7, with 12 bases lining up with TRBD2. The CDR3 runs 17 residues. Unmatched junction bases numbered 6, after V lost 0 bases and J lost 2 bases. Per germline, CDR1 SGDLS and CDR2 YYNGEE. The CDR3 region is CASSVAPTSGGTYEQYF. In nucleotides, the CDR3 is TGTGCCAGCAGCGTAGCTCCTACTAGCGGGGGGACCTACGAGCAGTACTTC.

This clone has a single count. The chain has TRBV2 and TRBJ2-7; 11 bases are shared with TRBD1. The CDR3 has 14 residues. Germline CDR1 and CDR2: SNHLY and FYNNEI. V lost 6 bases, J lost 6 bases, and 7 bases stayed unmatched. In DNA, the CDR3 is TGTGCCAGCAGACCGGGACAGGGGGTTACCGAGCAGTACTTC. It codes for CASRPGQGVTEQYF. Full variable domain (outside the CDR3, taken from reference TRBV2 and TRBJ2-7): EPEVTQTPSHQVTQMGQEVILRCVPISNHLYFYWYRQILGQKVEFLVSFYNNEISEKSEIFDDQFSVERPDGSNFTLKIRSTKLEDSAMYFCASRPGQGVTEQYFGPGTRLTVT.

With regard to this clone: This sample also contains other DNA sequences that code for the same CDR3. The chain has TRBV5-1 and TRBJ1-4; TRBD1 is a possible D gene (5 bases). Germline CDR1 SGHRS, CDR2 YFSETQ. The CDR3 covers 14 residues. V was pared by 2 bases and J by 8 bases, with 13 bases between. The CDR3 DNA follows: TGCGCCAGCAGCTTCGGGACTATGGGGGAAAAACTGTTTTTT. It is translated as CASSFGTMGEKLFF.

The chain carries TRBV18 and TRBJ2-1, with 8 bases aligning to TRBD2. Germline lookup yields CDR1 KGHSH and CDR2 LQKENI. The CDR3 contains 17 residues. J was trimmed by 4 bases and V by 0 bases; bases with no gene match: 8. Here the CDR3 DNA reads TGTGCCAGCTCACCACCGTCCCCCGGGACTAGATACAATGAGCAGTTCTTC. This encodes CASSPPSPGTRYNEQFF. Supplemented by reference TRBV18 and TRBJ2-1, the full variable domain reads NAGVMQNPRHLVRRRGQEARLRCSPMKGHSHVYWYRQLPEEGLKFMVYLQKENIIDESGMPKERFSAEFPKEGPSILRIQQVVRGDSAAYFCASSPPSPGTRYNEQFFGPGTRLTVL.

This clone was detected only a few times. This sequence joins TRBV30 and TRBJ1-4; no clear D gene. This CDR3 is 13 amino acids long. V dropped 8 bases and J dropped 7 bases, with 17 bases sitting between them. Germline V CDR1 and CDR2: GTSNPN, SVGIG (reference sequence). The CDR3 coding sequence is TGTGCCGTACACATCCTCCGGGGTGAAAAACTGTTTTTT. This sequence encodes CAVHILRGEKLFF.

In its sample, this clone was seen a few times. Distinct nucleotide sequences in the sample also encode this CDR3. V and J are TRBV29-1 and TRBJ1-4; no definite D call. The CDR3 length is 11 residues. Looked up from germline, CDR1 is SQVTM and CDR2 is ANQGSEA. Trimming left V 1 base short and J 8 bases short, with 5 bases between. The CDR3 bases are TGCAGCGTTGAAGTGGGGGAAAAACTGTTTTTT. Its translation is CSVEVGEKLFF.

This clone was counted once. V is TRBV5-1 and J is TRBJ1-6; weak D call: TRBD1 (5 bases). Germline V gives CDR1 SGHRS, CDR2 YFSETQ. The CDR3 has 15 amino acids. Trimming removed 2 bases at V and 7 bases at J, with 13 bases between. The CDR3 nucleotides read TGCGCCAGCAGCTTCATGGACGGGGGGAATTCACCCCTCCACTTT. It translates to CASSFMDGGNSPLHF.

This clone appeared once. The CDR3 sequence is CSVAGLAGGAGEQFF. CDR3 in DNA: TGCAGCGTTGCGGGACTAGCGGGGGGAGCTGGTGAGCAGTTCTTC. The gene calls are TRBV29-1 and TRBJ2-1; 15 bases agree with TRBD2. V was clipped by 4 bases and J by 9 bases; unmatched bases: 7. Germline V lookup: CDR1 SQVTM, CDR2 ANQGSEA. The CDR3 spans 15 residues.

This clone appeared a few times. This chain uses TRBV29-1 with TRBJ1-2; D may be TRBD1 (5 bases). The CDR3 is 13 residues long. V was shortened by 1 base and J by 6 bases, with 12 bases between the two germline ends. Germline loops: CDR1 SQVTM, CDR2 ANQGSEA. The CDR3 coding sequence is TGCAGCGTTGAAGGGGTAGGGGTCGATGGCTACACCTTC. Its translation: CSVEGVGVDGYTF.

The CDR3 region has the DNA TGTGCCAGCTCCCTCGGACCGGGACACACCTTC. Translated, it gives CASSLGPGHTF. The chain joins TRBV2 to TRBJ1-2, with D tentatively TRBD1 (5 bases). V gave up 8 bases and J gave up 12 bases, with 16 bases separating them. The germline gives CDR1 SNHLY, CDR2 FYNNEI. CDR3 length: 11 amino acids.

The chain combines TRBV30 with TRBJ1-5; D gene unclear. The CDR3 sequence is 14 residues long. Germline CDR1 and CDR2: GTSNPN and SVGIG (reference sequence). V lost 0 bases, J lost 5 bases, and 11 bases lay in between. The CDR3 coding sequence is TGTGCCTGGAGTGTTGGCAGAAAGGATCAGCCCCAGCATTTT. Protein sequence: CAWSVGRKDQPQHF.

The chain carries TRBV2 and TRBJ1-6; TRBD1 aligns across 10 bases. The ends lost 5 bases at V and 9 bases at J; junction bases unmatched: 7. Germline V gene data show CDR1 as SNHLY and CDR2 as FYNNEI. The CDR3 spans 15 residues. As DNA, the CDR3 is TGTGCCAGCAGTCAGGGACAGGGGTGGGCTTCACCCCTCCACTTT. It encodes CASSQGQGWASPLHF.

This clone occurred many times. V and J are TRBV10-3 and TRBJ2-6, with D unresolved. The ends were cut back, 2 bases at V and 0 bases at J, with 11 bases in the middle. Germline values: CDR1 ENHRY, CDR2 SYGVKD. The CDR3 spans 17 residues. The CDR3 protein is CAISEPTSSSGANVLTF. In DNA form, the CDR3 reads TGTGCCATCAGTGAGCCGACGAGTAGCTCTGGGGCCAACGTCCTGACTTTC.

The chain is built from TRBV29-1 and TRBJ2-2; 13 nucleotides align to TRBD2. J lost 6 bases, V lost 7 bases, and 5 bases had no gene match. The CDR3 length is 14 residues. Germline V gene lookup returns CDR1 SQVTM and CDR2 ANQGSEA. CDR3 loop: CSAGGLAGAGELFF. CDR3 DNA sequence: TGCAGCGCCGGTGGACTAGCGGGGGCCGGGGAGCTGTTTTTT.

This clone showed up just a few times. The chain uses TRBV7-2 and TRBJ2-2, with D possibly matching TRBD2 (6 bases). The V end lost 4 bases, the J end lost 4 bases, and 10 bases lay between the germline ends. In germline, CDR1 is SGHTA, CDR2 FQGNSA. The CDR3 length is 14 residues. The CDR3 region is CASSSGRGTGELFF. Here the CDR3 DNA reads TGTGCCAGCAGCTCAGGGCGGGGCACCGGGGAGCTGTTTTTT.

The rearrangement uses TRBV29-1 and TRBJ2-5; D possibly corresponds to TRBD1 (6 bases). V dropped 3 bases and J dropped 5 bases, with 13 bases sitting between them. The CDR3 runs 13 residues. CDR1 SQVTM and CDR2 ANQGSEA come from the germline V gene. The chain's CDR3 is CSVDSGRGETQYF. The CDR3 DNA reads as TGCAGCGTTGACTCGGGTAGGGGGGAGACCCAGTACTTC.

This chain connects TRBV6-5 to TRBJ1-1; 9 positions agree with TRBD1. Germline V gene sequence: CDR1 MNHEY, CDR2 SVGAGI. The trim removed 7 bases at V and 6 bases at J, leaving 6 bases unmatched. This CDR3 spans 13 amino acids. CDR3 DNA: TGTGCCAGCACCGGGACAGGGAGTCCTGAAGCTTTCTTT. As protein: CASTGTGSPEAFF.

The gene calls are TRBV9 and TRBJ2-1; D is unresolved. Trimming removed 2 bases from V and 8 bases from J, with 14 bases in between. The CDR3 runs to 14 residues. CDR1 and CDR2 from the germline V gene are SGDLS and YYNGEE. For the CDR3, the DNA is TGTGCCAGCAGCGTCGGACGGACCCTGTATGAGCAGTTCTTC. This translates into CASSVGRTLYEQFF.

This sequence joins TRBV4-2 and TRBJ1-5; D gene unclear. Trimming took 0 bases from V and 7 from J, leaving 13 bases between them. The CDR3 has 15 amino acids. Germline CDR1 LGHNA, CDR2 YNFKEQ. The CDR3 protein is CASSQDGRGGQPQHF. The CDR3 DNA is TGTGCCAGCAGCCAAGATGGGCGGGGTGGGCAGCCCCAGCATTTT.

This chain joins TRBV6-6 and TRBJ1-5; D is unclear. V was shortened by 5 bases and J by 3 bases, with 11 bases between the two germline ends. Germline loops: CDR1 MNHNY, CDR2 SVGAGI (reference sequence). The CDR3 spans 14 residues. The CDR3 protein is CASSQIAFNQPQHF. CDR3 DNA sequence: TGTGCCAGCAGTCAAATAGCGTTCAATCAGCCCCAGCATTTT.